Listed below are T cell receptor beta chains from one sample, sequenced in a study of T cell responses to AZD1222 COVID-19 vaccine. The repertoire was sequenced with immunoSEQ multiplex PCR; TCRdb's copy has only in-frame clones and lacks some. The profile shows approximately 120,000 clones, around 90% of them singletons. Source: peripheral blood, taken on day 0 of AZD1222 vaccination. These receptors all come from an adult in good health. The CDR3 runs from the conserved cysteine through the conserved F or W. A D gene is named only where the DNA matches it firmly.

D gene,V gene,J gene,CDR3 protein
TRBD1,TRBV28,TRBJ1-5,CASSLPTGDQHF
TRBD1,TRBV2,TRBJ1-6,CASRFRDSPNSPLHF
.,TRBV10-2,TRBJ2-4,CASSQEAGSLSIQYF
TRBD2,TRBV28,TRBJ2-3,CASGGLAGEGDTQYF
TRBD2,TRBV9,TRBJ2-3,CASSVEMRGGLDTQYF
.,TRBV4-2,TRBJ2-7,CASSQNRVGGYEQYF
.,TRBV3-1/TRBV3-2,TRBJ2-1,CASSHPGQPGAPRNEQFF
.,TRBV6-2/TRBV6-3,TRBJ2-5,CASSSSPGTLTQYF
.,TRBV28,TRBJ1-5,CASSRGGDSNQPQHF
.,TRBV5-1,TRBJ2-3,CASRRRNEKDTQYF
TRBD2,TRBV30,TRBJ2-5,CAWGGLAFETQYF
.,TRBV10-3,TRBJ2-1,CAISGGGAGLESNEQFF
.,TRBV27,TRBJ1-5,CASSYQPQHF
.,TRBV7-2,TRBJ2-1,CASSLGAAGTTIEQFF
.,TRBV6-2/TRBV6-3,TRBJ1-4,CASSTDPGGEKLFF
.,TRBV6-1,TRBJ1-3,CASSEKALSGNTIYF
.,TRBV25-1,TRBJ2-7,CASSEIDVLGEQYF
.,TRBV2,TRBJ1-5,CASSERWDQPQHF
.,TRBV14,TRBJ1-6,CASSQATGLGSPLHF
.,TRBV28,TRBJ2-7,CASSFWSYEQYF
.,TRBV28,TRBJ2-7,CASSLSRGGSGEQYF
TRBD2,TRBV10-1,TRBJ2-2,CASREGLYTGELFF
.,TRBV9,TRBJ2-2,CASSAVTTGELFF
.,TRBV28,TRBJ2-7,CASSFENIQHEQYF